This T cell receptor (beta chain) was captured in a study of cytomegalovirus exposure and HLA in healthy donors. Study outcomes and limitations: In a later analysis, HLA-associated beta chains showed higher expansion and lower generation probabilities than comparable chains. A later analysis linked a missense variant in DCLRE1C to the trimming of TCR beta V and J genes.

This clone turned up a few times. The target antigen is unknown. CDR3 size: 17 residues. Germline V lookup: CDR1 SGHDT, CDR2 YYEEEE. Trimming removed 0 bases at V and 0 bases at J, with 15 bases between. Both 60 Vbeta primers and 13 Jbeta primers went into the PCR. Repertoires were generated with immunoSEQ multiplex PCR, while TCRdb's copy carries only in-frame clones and drops some. The repertoire consists of about 140,000 clones, with around 80% occurring once and the leading ten covering roughly 1.2%. The TCR sequence derives from a female donor in good health and CMV-seronegative. Source material: PBMCs. This chain links TRBV5-6 with TRBJ1-1, with D perhaps matching TRBD1 (5 bases). The CDR3 protein is CASSLAGGRSMNTEAFF. CDR3 nucleotides: TGTGCCAGCAGCTTGGCGGGGGGTCGCTCCATGAACACTGAAGCTTTCTTT.